This TCR beta chain was identified in a study of cytomegalovirus exposure and HLA in healthy donors (dated by TCRdb to 2017 to 2019). Concerning the study at large: An earlier analysis of a few hundred of the donors reported 276 Gb of sequence data and about 120 million unique TCR beta sequences obtained from about 180 million T cells. The study aimed to test whether signatures of past pathogen exposure could be identified by cataloging public T cell receptors. About five DR-DQ haplotypes were treated as single units for association and clustering because of strong linkage in the cohort. Roughly 300 gigabases of sequencing data and approximately 91 million unique TCR sequences made up an early release that covered roughly 670 HLA-typed donors. Genome-wide SNP genotypes for about 65% of the roughly 700 donors were used in a later genetic analysis, which treated that subset as a discovery cohort. HLA typing included class I and class II loci at four-digit resolution. Of the 350 to 450 genotyped donors, 75% to 85% were placed in the genetic ancestry cluster associated with self-reported Caucasian donors. The T cell repertoires of 666 subjects were profiled by immunosequencing and related to cytomegalovirus serostatus. All discovery cohort repertoires had been generated using a single sequencing platform. The later analysis used no new phenotypic data to find candidate immune exposures, relying instead on TCR beta sequences and their occurrence across donors. To decide whether each TCR beta V gene segment behaved as functional or pseudogenic, an earlier analysis of approximately 590 of the donors relied on high-throughput TCR beta sequencing. Typing coverage varied by locus: about 620-640 donors for A, B, C, DRB1 and DQB1; roughly 520 for DQA1; over 600 for DPA1; more than 450 for DPB1. To predict cytomegalovirus infection status, the study brought together high-throughput TCR immunosequencing, statistical association of individual TCRs with disease status, and machine learning. A later analysis re-examined previously published TCR beta repertoires from roughly 720 donors and added high-resolution HLA genotyping to investigate patterns of TCR occurrence. Donor age, sex, ethnicity and CMV serostatus were collected together with the repertoire data. Among about 400 genotyped donors of the cohort, an average of approximately 200,000 unique TCR beta nucleotide sequences was sequenced per donor, of which 15% to 20% were non-productive. In addition to the first cohort of 650 to 750 subjects, a separate validation cohort of under 150 different subjects was used. Paper-wide results and their limitations: Broadly in line with IMGT annotations, most TCR beta V segments showed up in productive rearrangements about 87% or about 30% of the time in an earlier analysis of 450 to 600 of the donors. Across donors, most TCR sequences were observed very rarely, whereas some public TCRs were present in many individuals. Strong co-occurrence of HLA alleles, especially DR and DQ, made assigning TCR associations to individual alleles difficult. Several of the top co-occurrence clusters appeared to be linked to parvovirus B19, influenza, CMV and Epstein-Barr virus, according to a later analysis. According to a later genetic analysis, donors in an Asian-associated ancestry cluster had fewer N-insertions in productive TCRs than the approximately 650-donor mean. Some IMGT-functional V segments, including TRBV6-2 and TRBV6-3, could not be distinguished by the 87-base-pair reads and were therefore excluded. A later analysis found that HLA-associated TCR beta chains were more clonally expanded and had lower generation probabilities than equally common non-associated chains. HLA typing was unavailable for some donors at each locus, so association tests used only the typed subset. A few of the identified cytomegalovirus-associated TCR beta chains were confirmed in vitro to be specific for cytomegalovirus antigens. Linkage disequilibrium might explain the correlated functional status among segregating V segments, but an unknown experimental factor could not be excluded. The study listed 170 or so TCR beta chains as associated with cytomegalovirus. In this cohort, only TCR beta chains were sequenced, and detectable features were limited by the absence of alpha or paired-chain data. A further reported finding was that TCR beta sequences accurately predicted the HLA-A and HLA-B alleles for most subjects in the first cohort. A later analysis found that most CMV-associated TCR beta chains appeared HLA-restricted, with HLA associations seemingly driven largely by CMV exposure. A later analysis associated 15,000 or so TCR beta sequences with specific HLA alleles at a false discovery rate of 0.05. For the cohort, immune exposure information was limited to CMV serostatus. Cytomegalovirus status was reported to be diagnosed by the classifier with high specificity and sensitivity in both the original and validation cohorts. It was suggested by the authors that the approach could potentially be generalized to other disease states and immunological phenotypes. According to a later analysis, TCR association rates differed among HLA loci, with DRB1 alleles showing the most associated TCRs and HLA-C alleles showing the fewest. An association between a missense DCLRE1C variant and V-gene and J-gene trimming of TCR beta chains was found in a later genetic analysis and replicated in an independent cohort. A cluster of highly shared sequence variants was judged likely to be a technical artifact of the sequencing pipeline. The presence/absence analyses assumed that sequencing depth was roughly uniform across donors, and that assumption may not be true. The earlier analysis of approximately 560 of the donors excluded 15 to 20 rarely observed V segments, including chromosome 9 orphons, because counts were too low.

Only a few counts were recorded for this clone. Its recognized antigen is unknown. The record has no base qualities; no much larger clone is one base away. The library was built by means of the immunoSEQ multiplex PCR assay. For the multiplex PCR, a mixture combining 60 forward primers for TCR Vbeta segments and 13 reverse primers for TCR Jbeta segments was used. The CDR3 region of rearranged TCR beta genes was amplified from genomic DNA by a multiplex PCR assay. The Illumina HiSeq System was used to sequence the amplified TCR beta libraries as 87-base-pair reads. The authors' pipeline ran thus. Across the 666 repertoires, a later analysis counted 75 million to 90 million unique TCR beta chains, around 11 million of which were shared by at least two donors. Raw reads were error-corrected and collapsed into unique sequences by a nearest-neighbor algorithm in which closely related sequences were merged to remove PCR and sequencing errors. V, D and J gene segments were assigned by aligning CDR3 sequences to IMGT reference sequences. Each retained sequence needed at least a six-nucleotide match to both a V gene segment and a J gene segment. Rearrangements were called productive when the CDR3 lacked stop codons and stayed in frame with V and J; all others were non-productive. Following IMGT convention, CDR3 was defined as the stretch from the second conserved V-encoded cysteine up to the conserved J-encoded phenylalanine. Sequences without an unambiguous match to a single V gene segment were excluded from the earlier analysis of about 640 of the donors. In an earlier analysis of around 600 of the donors, V segments were called functional above 56.7% productive rearrangements and were called segregating when the between-donor standard deviation exceeded 5%. To diagnose cytomegalovirus status from the catalog of TCR beta chain sequences, a statistical classification framework was built. In a later analysis, TCR nucleotide sequences were compared against IMGT/GENE-DB human TR gene sequences so that V and J genes could be assigned. The TCRdist pipeline was used in a later analysis to assign CDR3 sequences and most-parsimonious VDJ recombination scenarios. A later analysis defined each TCR beta chain by its CDR3 amino acid sequence plus V-gene family, and excluded reads lacking a unique V-gene family. In a later analysis, approximately 590 highly shared, low-generation-probability nucleotide sequences were removed to address suspected cross-contamination and a sequencing artifact. A later analysis calculated a clonal expansion index for each public chain from normalized within-repertoire ranks of inferred template counts. In a later analysis, generation probabilities were computed using a VDJ recombination model fitted to out-of-frame rearrangements, and the results were checked against IGoR. A later analysis scored TCR-TCR, TCR-HLA and TCR-CMV co-occurrence with hypergeometric tests, applying a repertoire-size bias correction to TCR pairs. False discovery rates were estimated in a later analysis by permuting HLA or CMV assignments 20 times. A later analysis grouped co-occurring TCRs with DBSCAN, adding TCRdist sequence similarity when clustering within HLA-allele-positive subsets. For co-occurrence clustering, repertoires with fewer than 30,000 or more than 120,000 public chains were excluded, along with 5 or 6 repertoires with anomalous nucleotide sharing. This is the immuneACCESS table as TCRdb keeps it, with only in-frame sequences that have V and J called. A part of the clones is gone; compared with another copy, unresolved V genes explain less than half, and the rest is unexplained. V, J and clone size were drawn from that table, and D and trimming were deduced from the DNA. The sample table holds roughly 200,000 clones, of which 65% to 80% were seen once. The ten most abundant clones make up less than 2% of the sample.

The CDR3 starts with the cysteine, ends with the phenylalanine, and has 13 residues. CDR3 DNA is the only sequence kept; it has 39 bases, read in frame from the first base. Trimming removed 6 bases from V and 6 bases from J, leaving 11 bases between the germline ends. CDR1 and CDR2 are read off the germline V gene as MGHDK and SYGVNS. In total, just over 650 healthy bone marrow donors made up the cohort. At the time of sampling, every cohort member was nominally healthy, though immune exposures that went unrecorded were likely present. The donor was CMV seronegative and belonged to the group of over 350 seronegative cohort members. Every donor gave a peripheral blood sample, and the peripheral blood mononuclear cells from that sample were used for TCR beta sequencing. Genomic DNA was extracted from the blood cell samples with the Qiagen DNeasy Blood Extraction Kit.

The sequence is built from TRBV25-1 and TRBJ2-2; perhaps TRBD1 is the D gene, with 5 bases matching. Sequenced input: PBMCs. This TCR derives from a man aged 45 to 65 in good health and CMV-seronegative. The CDR3 sequence is CASRETEPGELFF. The DNA sequence is TGTGCCAGCAGGGAGACAGAACCCGGGGAGCTGTTTTTT.